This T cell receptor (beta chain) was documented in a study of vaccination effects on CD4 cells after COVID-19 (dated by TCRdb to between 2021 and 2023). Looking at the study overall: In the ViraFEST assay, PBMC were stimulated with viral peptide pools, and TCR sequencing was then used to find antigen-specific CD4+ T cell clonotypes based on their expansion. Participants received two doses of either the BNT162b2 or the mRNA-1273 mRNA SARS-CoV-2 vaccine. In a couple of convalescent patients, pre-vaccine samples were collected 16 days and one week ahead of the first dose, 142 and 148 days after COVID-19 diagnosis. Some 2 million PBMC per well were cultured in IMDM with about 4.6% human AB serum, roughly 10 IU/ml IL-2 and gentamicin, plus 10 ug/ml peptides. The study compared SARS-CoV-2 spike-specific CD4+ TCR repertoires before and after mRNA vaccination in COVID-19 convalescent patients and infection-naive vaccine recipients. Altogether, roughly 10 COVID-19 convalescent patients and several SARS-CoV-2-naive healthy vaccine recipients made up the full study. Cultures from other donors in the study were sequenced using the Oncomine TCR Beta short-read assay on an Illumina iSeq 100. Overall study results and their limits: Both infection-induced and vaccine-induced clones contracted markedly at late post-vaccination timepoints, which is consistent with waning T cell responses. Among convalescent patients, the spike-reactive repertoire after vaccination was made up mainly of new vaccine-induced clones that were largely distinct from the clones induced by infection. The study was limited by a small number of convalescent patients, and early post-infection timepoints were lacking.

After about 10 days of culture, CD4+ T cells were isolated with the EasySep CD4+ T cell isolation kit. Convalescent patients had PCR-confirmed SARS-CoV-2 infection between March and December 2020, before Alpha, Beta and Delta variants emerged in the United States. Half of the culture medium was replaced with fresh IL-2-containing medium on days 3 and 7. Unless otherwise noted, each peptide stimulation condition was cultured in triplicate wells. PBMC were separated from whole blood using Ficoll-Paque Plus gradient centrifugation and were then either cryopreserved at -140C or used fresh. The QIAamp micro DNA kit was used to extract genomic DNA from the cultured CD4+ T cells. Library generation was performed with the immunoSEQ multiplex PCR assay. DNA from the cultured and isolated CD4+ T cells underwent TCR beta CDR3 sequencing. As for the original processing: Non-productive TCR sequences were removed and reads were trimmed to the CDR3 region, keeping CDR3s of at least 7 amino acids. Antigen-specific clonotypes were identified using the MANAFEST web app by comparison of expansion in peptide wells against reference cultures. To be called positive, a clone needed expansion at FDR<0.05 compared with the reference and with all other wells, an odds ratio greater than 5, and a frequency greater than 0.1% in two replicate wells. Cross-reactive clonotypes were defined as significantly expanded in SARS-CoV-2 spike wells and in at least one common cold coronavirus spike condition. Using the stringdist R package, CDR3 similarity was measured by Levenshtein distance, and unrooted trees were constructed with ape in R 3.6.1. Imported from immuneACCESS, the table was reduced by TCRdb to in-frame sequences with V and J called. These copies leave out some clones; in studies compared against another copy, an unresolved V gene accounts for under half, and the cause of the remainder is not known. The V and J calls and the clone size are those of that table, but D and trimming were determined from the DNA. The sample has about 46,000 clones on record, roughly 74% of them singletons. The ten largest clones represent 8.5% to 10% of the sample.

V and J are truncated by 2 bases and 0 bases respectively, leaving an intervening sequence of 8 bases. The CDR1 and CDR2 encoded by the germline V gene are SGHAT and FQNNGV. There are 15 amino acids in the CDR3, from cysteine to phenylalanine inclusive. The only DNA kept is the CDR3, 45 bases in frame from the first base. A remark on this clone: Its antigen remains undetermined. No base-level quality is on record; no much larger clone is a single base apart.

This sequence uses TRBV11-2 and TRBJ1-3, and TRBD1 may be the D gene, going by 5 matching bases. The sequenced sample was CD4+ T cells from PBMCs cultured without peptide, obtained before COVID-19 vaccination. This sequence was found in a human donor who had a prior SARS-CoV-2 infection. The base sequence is TGTGCCAGCAGCTTAAGACAGTACTCTGGAAACACCATATATTTT. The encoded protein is CASSLRQYSGNTIYF.